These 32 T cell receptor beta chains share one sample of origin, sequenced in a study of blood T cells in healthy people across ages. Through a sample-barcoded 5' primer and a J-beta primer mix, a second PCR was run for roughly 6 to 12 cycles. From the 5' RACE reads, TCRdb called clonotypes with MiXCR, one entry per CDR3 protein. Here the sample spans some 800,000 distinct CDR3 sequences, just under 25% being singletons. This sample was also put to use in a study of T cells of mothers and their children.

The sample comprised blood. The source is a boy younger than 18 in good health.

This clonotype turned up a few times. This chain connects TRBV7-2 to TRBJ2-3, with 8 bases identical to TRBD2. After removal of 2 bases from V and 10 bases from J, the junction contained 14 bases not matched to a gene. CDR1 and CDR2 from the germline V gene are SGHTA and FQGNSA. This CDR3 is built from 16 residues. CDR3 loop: CASSLLASGSGTSQYF. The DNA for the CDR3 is TGTGCCAGCAGCTTATTGGCGAGCGGGAGCGGTACATCGCAGTATTTT. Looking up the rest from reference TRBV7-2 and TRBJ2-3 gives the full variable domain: GAGVSQSPSNKVTEKGKDVELRCDPISGHTALYWYRQSLGQGLEFLIYFQGNSAPDKSGLPSDRFSAERTGGSVSTLTIQRTQQEDSAVYLCASSLLASGSGTSQYFGPGTRLTVL.

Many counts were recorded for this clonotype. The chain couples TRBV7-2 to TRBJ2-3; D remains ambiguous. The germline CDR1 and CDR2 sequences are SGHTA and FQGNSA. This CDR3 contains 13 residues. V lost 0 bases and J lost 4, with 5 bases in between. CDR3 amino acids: CASSLAVADTQYF. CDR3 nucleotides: TGTGCCAGCAGCTTAGCGGTCGCAGATACGCAGTATTTT.

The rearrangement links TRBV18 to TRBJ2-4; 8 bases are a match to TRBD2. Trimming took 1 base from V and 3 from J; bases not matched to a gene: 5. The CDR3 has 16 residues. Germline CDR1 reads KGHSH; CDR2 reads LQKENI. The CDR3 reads CASSPLSGGNKNIQYF. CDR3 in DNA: TGTGCCAGCTCACCACTCAGCGGGGGTAACAAAAACATTCAGTACTTC.

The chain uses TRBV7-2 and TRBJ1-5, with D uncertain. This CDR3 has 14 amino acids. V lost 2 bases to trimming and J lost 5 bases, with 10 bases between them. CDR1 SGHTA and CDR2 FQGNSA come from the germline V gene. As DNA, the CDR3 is TGTGCCAGCAGCTTATTCTCGAGGGATCAGCCCCAGCATTTT. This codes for CASSLFSRDQPQHF.

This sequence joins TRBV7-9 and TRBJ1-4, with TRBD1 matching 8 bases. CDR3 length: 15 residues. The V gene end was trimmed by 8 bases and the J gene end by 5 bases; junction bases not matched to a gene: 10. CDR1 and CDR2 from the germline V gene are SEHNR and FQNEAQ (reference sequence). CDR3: CASCPQGALNEKLFF. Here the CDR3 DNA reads TGTGCCAGCTGCCCGCAGGGGGCCCTAAATGAAAAACTGTTTTTT.

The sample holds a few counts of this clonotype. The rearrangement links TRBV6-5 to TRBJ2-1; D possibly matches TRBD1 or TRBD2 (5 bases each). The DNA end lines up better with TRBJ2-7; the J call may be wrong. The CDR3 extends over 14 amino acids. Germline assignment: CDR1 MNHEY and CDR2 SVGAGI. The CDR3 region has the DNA TGTGCCAGCAGTTACTCGGGGGACCGCTACGAGCAGTACTTC. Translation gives CASSYSGDRYEQYF.

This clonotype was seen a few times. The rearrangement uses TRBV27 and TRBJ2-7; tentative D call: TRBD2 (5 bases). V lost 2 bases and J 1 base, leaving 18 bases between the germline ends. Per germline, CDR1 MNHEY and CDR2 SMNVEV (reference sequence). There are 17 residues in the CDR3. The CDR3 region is CASSLVGLPLKSYEQYF. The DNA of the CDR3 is TGTGCCAGCAGTTTAGTTGGACTCCCACTCAAATCCTACGAGCAGTACTTC.

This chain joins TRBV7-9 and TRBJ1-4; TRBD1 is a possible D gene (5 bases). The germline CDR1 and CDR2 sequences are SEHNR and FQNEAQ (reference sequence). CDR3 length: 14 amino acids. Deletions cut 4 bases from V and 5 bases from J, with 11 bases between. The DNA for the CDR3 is TGTGCCAGCAGCTCCCGGGACGTAAATGAAAAACTGTTTTTT. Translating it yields CASSSRDVNEKLFF.

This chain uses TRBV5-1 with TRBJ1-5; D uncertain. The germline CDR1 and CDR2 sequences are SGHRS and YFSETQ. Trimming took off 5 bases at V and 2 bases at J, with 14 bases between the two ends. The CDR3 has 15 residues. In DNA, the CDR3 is TGCGCCAGCAGTACAAATGGCGGCGGCAATCAGCCCCAGCATTTT. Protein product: CASSTNGGGNQPQHF.

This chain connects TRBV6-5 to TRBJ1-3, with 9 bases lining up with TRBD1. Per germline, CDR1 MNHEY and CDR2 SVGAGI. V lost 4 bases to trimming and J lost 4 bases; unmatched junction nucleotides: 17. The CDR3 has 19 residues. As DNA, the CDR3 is TGTGCCAGCAGTTCAGACCGGGACAGGGACCCCGTGGGGGGAAACACCATATATTTT. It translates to CASSSDRDRDPVGGNTIYF.

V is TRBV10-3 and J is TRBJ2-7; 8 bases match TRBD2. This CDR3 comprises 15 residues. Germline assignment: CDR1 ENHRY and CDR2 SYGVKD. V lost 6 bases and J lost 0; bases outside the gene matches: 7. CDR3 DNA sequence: TGTGCCATCAGGGTTAGCGGGGAGAACTCCTACGAGCAGTACTTC. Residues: CAIRVSGENSYEQYF.

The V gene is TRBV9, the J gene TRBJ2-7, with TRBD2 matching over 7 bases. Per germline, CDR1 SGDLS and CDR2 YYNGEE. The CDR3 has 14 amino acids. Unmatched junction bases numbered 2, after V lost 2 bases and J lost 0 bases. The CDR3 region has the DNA TGTGCCAGCAGCGTGCGGGAGACCTCCTACGAGCAGTACTTC. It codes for CASSVRETSYEQYF.

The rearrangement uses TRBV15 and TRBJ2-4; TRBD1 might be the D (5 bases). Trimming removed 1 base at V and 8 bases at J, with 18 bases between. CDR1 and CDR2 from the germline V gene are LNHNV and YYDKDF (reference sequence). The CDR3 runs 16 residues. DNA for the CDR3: TGTGCCACCAGCAGAGGGGAAGTACAGGCTCTAGACATTCAGTACTTC. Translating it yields CATSRGEVQALDIQYF.

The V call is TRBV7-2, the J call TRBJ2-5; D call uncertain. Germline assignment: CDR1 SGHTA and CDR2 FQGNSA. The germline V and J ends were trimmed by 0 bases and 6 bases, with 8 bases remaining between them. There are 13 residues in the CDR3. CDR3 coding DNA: TGTGCCAGCAGCTTAGCTGGCCAGAAGACCCAGTACTTC. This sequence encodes CASSLAGQKTQYF.

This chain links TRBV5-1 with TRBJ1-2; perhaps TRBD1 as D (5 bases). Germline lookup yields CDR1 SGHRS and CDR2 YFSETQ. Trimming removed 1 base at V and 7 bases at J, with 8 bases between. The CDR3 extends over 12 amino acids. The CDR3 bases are TGCGCCAGCAGCTTGTTTGGGGCTGGCTACACCTTC. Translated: CASSLFGAGYTF.

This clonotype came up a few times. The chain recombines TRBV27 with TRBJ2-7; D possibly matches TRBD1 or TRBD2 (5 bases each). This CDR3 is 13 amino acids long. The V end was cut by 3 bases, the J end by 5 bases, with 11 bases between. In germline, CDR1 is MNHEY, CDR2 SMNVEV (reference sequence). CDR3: CASSFRDADEQYF. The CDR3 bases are TGTGCCAGCAGTTTCCGGGACGCTGACGAGCAGTACTTC.

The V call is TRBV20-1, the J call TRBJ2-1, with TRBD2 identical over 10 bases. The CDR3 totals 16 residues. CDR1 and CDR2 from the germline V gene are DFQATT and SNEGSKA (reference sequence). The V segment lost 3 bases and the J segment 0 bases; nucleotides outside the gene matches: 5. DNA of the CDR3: TGCAGTGCTAGGGTAGCGGGGGGCACCTCCTACAATGAGCAGTTCTTC. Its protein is CSARVAGGTSYNEQFF.

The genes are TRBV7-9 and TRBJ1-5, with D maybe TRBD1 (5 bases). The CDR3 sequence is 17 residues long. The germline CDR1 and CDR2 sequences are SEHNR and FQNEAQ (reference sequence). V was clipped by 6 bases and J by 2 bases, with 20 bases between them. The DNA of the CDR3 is TGTGCCAGCAGTTTCGCCGGGACTCTAGCGGGCAATCAGCCCCAGCATTTT. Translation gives CASSFAGTLAGNQPQHF. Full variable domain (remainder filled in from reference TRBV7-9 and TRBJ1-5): DTGVSQNPRHKITKRGQNVTFRCDPISEHNRLYWYRQTLGQGPEFLTYFQNEAQLEKSRLLSDRFSAERPKGSFSTLEIQRTEQGDSAMYLCASSFAGTLAGNQPQHFGDGTRLSIL.

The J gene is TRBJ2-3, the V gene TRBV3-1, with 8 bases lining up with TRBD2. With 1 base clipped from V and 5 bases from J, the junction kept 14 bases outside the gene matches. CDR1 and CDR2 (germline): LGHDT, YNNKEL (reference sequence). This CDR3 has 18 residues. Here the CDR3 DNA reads TGTGCCAGCAGCCAAGTCGGTTCCAGCGGGAGATACAAAGATACGCAGTATTTT. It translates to CASSQVGSSGRYKDTQYF.

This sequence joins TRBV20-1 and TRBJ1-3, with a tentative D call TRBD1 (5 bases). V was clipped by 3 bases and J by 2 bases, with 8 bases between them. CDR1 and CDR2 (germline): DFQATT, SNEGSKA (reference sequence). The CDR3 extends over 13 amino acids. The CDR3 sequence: CSARGGAGNTIYF. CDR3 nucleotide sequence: TGCAGTGCTAGGGGGGGGGCTGGAAACACCATATATTTT.

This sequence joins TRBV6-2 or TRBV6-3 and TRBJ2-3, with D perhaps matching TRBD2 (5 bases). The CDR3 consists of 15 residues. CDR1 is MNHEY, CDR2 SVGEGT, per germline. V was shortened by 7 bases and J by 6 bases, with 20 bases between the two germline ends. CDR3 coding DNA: TGTGCCAGCACCGTTGCTAGCTTCGATTCGGATACGCAGTATTTT. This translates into CASTVASFDSDTQYF.

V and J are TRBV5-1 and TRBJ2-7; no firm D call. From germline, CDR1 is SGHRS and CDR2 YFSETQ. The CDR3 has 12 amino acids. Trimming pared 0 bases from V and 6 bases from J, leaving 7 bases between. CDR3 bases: TGCGCCAGCAGCTTGGGCAGCTGCGAGCAGTACTTC. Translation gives CASSLGSCEQYF.

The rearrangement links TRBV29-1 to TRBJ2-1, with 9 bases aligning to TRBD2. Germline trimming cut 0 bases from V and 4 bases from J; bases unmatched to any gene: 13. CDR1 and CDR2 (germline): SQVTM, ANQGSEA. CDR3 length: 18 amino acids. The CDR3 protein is CSVEDSSGSYAWYNEQFF. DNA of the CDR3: TGCAGCGTTGAAGATAGTAGCGGGAGTTACGCGTGGTACAATGAGCAGTTCTTC.

CDR3 sequence: CASSLPRDRDGYTF. The CDR3 DNA reads TGTGCCAGCAGTTTACCCAGGGATAGAGATGGCTACACCTTC. V is TRBV12-3 or TRBV12-4 and J is TRBJ1-2, with D maybe TRBD1 (5 bases). This CDR3 has 14 amino acids. The V end lost 2 bases, the J end lost 6 bases, and 13 bases lay between the germline ends.

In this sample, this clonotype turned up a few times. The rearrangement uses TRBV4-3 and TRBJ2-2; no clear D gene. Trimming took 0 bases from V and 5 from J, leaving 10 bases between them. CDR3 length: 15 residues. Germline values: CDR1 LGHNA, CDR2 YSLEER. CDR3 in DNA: TGCGCCAGCAGCCAAGACAAATGGCCGACCGGGGAGCTGTTTTTT. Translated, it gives CASSQDKWPTGELFF.

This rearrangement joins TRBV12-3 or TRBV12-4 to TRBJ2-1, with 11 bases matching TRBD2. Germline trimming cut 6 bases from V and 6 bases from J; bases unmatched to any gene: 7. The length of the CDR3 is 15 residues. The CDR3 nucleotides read TGTGCCAGCAGATTGTTAGCGGGGGGGCCCAATGAGCAGTTCTTC. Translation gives CASRLLAGGPNEQFF.

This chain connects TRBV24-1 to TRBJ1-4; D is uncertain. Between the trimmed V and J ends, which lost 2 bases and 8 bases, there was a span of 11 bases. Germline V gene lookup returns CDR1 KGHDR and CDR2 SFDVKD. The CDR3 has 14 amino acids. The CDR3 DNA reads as TGTGCCACCAGTGATTCTCATGGGCCCGAAAAACTGTTTTTT. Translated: CATSDSHGPEKLFF.

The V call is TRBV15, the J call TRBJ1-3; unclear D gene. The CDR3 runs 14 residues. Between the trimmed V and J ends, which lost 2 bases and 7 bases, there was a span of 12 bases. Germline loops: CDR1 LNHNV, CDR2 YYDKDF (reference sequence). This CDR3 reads CATSRHLKDNTIYF. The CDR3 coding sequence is TGTGCCACCAGCAGACACTTAAAGGATAACACCATATATTTT. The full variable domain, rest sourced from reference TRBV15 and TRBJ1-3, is DAMVIQNPRYQVTQFGKPVTLSCSQTLNHNVMYWYQQKSSQAPKLLFHYYDKDFNNEADTPDNFQSRRPNTSFCFLDIRSPGLGDTAMYLCATSRHLKDNTIYFGEGSWLTVV.

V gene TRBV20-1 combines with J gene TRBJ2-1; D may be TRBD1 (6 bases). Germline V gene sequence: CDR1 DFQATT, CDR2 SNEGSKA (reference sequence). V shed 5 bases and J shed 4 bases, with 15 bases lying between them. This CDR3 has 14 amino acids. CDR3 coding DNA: TGCAGTGCTGCGACCGGGACAACGTACAATGAGCAGTTCTTC. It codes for CSAATGTTYNEQFF.

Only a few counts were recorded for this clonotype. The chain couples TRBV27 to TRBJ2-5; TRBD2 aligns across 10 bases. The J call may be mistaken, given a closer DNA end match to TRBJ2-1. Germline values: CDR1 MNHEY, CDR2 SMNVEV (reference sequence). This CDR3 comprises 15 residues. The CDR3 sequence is CASTSELAGINEQFF. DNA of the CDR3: TGTGCCAGCACTTCAGAACTAGCGGGAATCAATGAGCAGTTCTTC.

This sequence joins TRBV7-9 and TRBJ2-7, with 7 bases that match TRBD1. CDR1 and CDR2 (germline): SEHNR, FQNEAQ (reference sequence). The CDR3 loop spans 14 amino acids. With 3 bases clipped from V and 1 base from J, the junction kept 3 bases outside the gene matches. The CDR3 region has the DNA TGTGCCAGCAGCTTTACAGGGGATTCCTACGAGCAGTACTTC. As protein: CASSFTGDSYEQYF.

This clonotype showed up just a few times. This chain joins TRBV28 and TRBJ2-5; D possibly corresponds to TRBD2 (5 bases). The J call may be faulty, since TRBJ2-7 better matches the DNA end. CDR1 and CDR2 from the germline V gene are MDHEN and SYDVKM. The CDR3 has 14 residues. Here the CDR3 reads CASNLGSSSTEQYF. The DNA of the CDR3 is TGTGCCAGCAACCTTGGGAGTTCCTCGACCGAGCAGTACTTC.